Listed below are T cell receptor beta chains from one sample, sequenced in a study of OX40 agonist ivuxolimab in advanced cancers. Assay: immunoSEQ multiplex PCR; the TCRdb copy retains only in-frame clones and omits some. The table records roughly 73,000 clones, approximately 89% of them present only once. The specimen comprised CD4+ or CD8+ T cells sorted from blood, sampled in a trial of the OX40 agonist ivuxolimab. These TCRs come from an adult with an advanced solid tumor such as melanoma, head and neck, liver or kidney cancer. Each CDR3 is given with its conserved first and last residue. The D gene is left open where the match is weak. Clone size appears in some rows only: once, few, many, or a class for an expanded clone.

TRBJ2-2 TRBV15 NA NA TGTGCCACCAGCAGGGAAAGGGCAACGGAGCTGTTTTTT CATSRERATELFF
TRBJ1-1 TRBV21-1 NA NA TGTGCCAGCAGCAATGTACGTGGGTCAAACTCCAACACTGAAGCTTTCTTT CASSNVRGSNSNTEAFF
TRBJ1-4 TRBV5-1 NA NA TGCGCCAGCAGCTTTGGGGTGGGCGAAAAACTGTTTTTT CASSFGVGEKLFF
TRBJ1-4 TRBV4-1 NA NA TGCGCCAGCTCTTTCGGGACGCGGGTGAATGAAAAACTGTTTTTT CASSFGTRVNEKLFF
TRBJ2-3 TRBV11-3 NA NA TGTGCCAGCAGCTTCTTCACCGGGGACACAGATACGCAGTATTTT CASSFFTGDTDTQYF
TRBJ2-6 TRBV7-9 NA NA TGTGCCAGCACCTATCCAGGACAGAGCTCTGGGGCCAACGTCCTGACTTTC CASTYPGQSSGANVLTF
TRBJ2-7 TRBV5-1 NA NA TGCGCCAGCAGCTTGGGGGGAAACGACGAGCAGTACTTC CASSLGGNDEQYF
TRBJ1-4 TRBV5-1 NA NA TGCGCCAGCAGCTTCGTGCCGGCGACAGAAAAACTGTTTTTT CASSFVPATEKLFF
TRBJ2-5 TRBV5-1 NA TRBD2 TGCGCCAGCAGCTCGGGAGGAGCGGGGGGCGAGACCCAGTACTTC CASSSGGAGGETQYF
TRBJ2-3 TRBV19 NA NA TGTGCCAGTAGTATCGCCAGGGAAGATACGCAGTATTTT CASSIAREDTQYF
TRBJ2-3 TRBV30 few NA TGTGCCTGGGGGACCACAGATACGCAGTATTTT CAWGTTDTQYF
TRBJ1-6 TRBV2 NA NA TGTGCCAGCAGTGAAGGGAGAAGCTCCTATAATTCACCCCTCCACTTT CASSEGRSSYNSPLHF
TRBJ1-5 TRBV6-5 NA TRBD1 TGTGCCAGCATCCTGGGACAGAGCAATCAGCCCCAGCATTTT CASILGQSNQPQHF
TRBJ2-7 TRBV27 NA TRBD1 TGTGCCAGCAGGCGACAGGGGCCATCCTACGAGCAGTACTTC CASRRQGPSYEQYF
TRBJ1-6 TRBV7-9 NA NA TGTGCCAGCAGCCTCGGAAGCTCCTATAATTCACCCCTCCACTTT CASSLGSSYNSPLHF
TRBJ2-7 TRBV28 few NA TGTGCCAGCAGTTTACGGACTGACGAGAGGTACTTC CASSLRTDERYF
TRBJ1-5 TRBV7-9 NA NA TGTGCCAGCAGCCCGACAGGACTTAGCAATCAGCCCCAGCATTTT CASSPTGLSNQPQHF
TRBJ2-7 TRBV29-1 NA NA TGCAGCGTTGAAGAGGGGAAAAGCCTACGTGAGCAGTACTTC CSVEEGKSLREQYF
TRBJ2-3 TRBV18 NA TRBD1 TGTGCCAGCTCACCGGGGGACAGGGGGCCGGCGGATACGCAGTATTTT CASSPGDRGPADTQYF
TRBJ2-2 TRBV6-4 NA NA TGTGCCAGCAGTGACTCTCGGGTGGCAGGTCGGAACACCGGGGAGCTGTTTTTT CASSDSRVAGRNTGELFF
TRBJ2-7 TRBV6-6 NA NA TGTGCCAGCCGCCAAGGCTCCGGGGGCTCCTACGAGCAGTACTTC CASRQGSGGSYEQYF
TRBJ2-6 TRBV5-1 NA NA TGCGCCAGCAGCCCTCAGCTTGACAACGTCCTGACTTTC CASSPQLDNVLTF